Below are 20 T cell receptor beta chains sequenced from a single sample in a study of T cell responses to AZD1222 COVID-19 vaccine. TCRdb's table, derived via immunoSEQ multiplex PCR, lists solely in-frame clones and lacks some. The sample has some 170,000 clones, about 87% seen once. This specimen consisted of peripheral blood, obtained 28 days after the second dose of the MenACWY control vaccine. The receptor source for this set is an adult who received the MenACWY meningococcal vaccine as a control.

J is TRBJ2-3 and V is TRBV30, with D perhaps TRBD2 (6 bases). This CDR3 region has 15 residues. V lost 1 base, J lost 6 bases, and 17 bases lay in between. Germline CDR1 GTSNPN, CDR2 SVGIG (reference sequence). The DNA for the CDR3 is TGTGCCTGGAGTGGGGGACTCTACGGCCGCGATACGCAGTATTTT. This encodes CAWSGGLYGRDTQYF.

V usage is TRBV9 and J usage is TRBJ2-1; D gene unclear. CDR1 is SGDLS and CDR2 is YYNGEE in the germline V gene. Trimming cost V 3 bases and J 0 bases, with 16 bases left between them. The CDR3 is made up of 17 amino acids. CDR3 in amino acids: CASSAGLRPSSYNEQFF. CDR3 nucleotide sequence: TGTGCCAGCAGCGCGGGTTTAAGACCCAGCTCCTACAATGAGCAGTTCTTC. The full variable domain, its missing parts supplied by reference TRBV9 and TRBJ2-1, is DSGVTQTPKHLITATGQRVTLRCSPRSGDLSVYWYQQSLDQGLQFLIQYYNGEERAKGNILERFSAQQFPDLHSELNLSSLELGDSALYFCASSAGLRPSSYNEQFFGPGTRLTVL.

This rearrangement joins TRBV29-1 to TRBJ2-5; 7 bases align to TRBD1. V lost 1 base and J lost 4; bases outside the gene matches: 9. Germline V gives CDR1 SQVTM, CDR2 ANQGSEA. The CDR3 extends over 15 amino acids. The CDR3 sequence: CSVEGAYRGGETQYF. The CDR3 DNA reads TGCAGCGTTGAAGGGGCCTACAGGGGCGGAGAGACCCAGTACTTC. Supplemented by reference TRBV29-1 and TRBJ2-5, the full variable domain reads SAVISQKPSRDICQRGTSLTIQCQVDSQVTMMFWYRQQPGQSLTLIATANQGSEATYESGFVIDKFPISRPNLTFSTLTVSNMSPEDSSIYLCSVEGAYRGGETQYFGPGTRLLVL.

The rearrangement uses TRBV19 and TRBJ1-3, with D perhaps TRBD1 (5 bases). Trimming removed 6 bases from V and 1 base from J, with 13 bases in between. Germline CDR1 LNHDA, CDR2 SQIVND (reference sequence). This CDR3 region has 15 residues. CDR3 region: CASRPQATSGNTIYF. The CDR3 bases are TGTGCCAGTAGACCACAGGCAACATCTGGAAACACCATATATTTT.

This clone was picked up one time. The chain links TRBV28 to TRBJ2-3; 11 nucleotides match TRBD2. The CDR3 consists of 18 residues. With 1 base clipped from V and 0 bases from J, the junction kept 6 bases outside the gene matches. Germline CDR1 MDHEN, CDR2 SYDVKM. CDR3 nucleotides: TGTGCCAGCAGTTTATTAGGGACTAGCGGCTACAGCACAGATACGCAGTATTTT. Amino acids: CASSLLGTSGYSTDTQYF.

The V and J genes are TRBV7-2 and TRBJ2-7; D possibly corresponds to TRBD1 (6 bases). Per the germline V gene, CDR1 is SGHTA and CDR2 is FQGNSA. With 7 bases removed from V and 1 base from J, the gap between germline ends came to 14 bases. There are 14 residues in the CDR3. The CDR3 loop reads CASTGQSGSYEQYF. For the CDR3, the DNA is TGTGCCAGCACCGGACAGTCGGGTTCCTACGAGCAGTACTTC.

Only one count was recorded for this clone. The chain recombines TRBV6-5 with TRBJ2-7, with unresolved D. V lost 5 bases to trimming and J lost 0 bases, with 5 bases between them. Germline V lookup: CDR1 MNHEY, CDR2 SVGAGI. CDR3 length: 12 residues. The CDR3 DNA sequence: TGTGCCAGCAGTAAAACCTCCTACGAGCAGTACTTC. This codes for CASSKTSYEQYF.

DNA for the CDR3: TGTGCCAGCAGCGATACAGGGAGTCGGGGCTATGGCTACACCTTC. It yields the protein CASSDTGSRGYGYTF. This chain links TRBV7-9 with TRBJ1-2; possibly TRBD1 for D (6 bases). The CDR3 has 15 amino acids. CDR1 SEHNR and CDR2 FQNEAQ come from the germline V gene (reference sequence). Trimming shortened V by 5 bases and J by 4 bases, and 17 bases separated the two germline ends.

The J gene is TRBJ1-4, the V gene TRBV3-1 (or the pseudogene TRBV3-2); D might be TRBD1 (5 bases). Germline assignment: CDR1 LGHDT and CDR2 YNNKEL (reference sequence). CDR3 length equals 16 residues. V lost 1 base, J lost 2 bases, and 11 bases lay in between. CDR3 bases: TGTGCCAGCAGCCAAGTTGACAGACGGACTAATGAAAAACTGTTTTTT. Protein: CASSQVDRRTNEKLFF.

The V gene is TRBV19, the J gene TRBJ2-7; 7 positions match TRBD1. This CDR3 comprises 16 residues. V lost 5 bases and J lost 1; bases outside the gene matches: 11. Germline V gives CDR1 LNHDA, CDR2 SQIVND (reference sequence). The CDR3 sequence is CASSARAMDRSYEQYF. The CDR3 region has the DNA TGTGCCAGTAGTGCTAGGGCGATGGACAGGTCCTACGAGCAGTACTTC.

The genes are TRBV6-6 and TRBJ2-4, with 8 bases fitting TRBD2. The CDR3 is made up of 13 amino acids. The germline CDR1 and CDR2 sequences are MNHNY and SVGAGI (reference sequence). V was pared by 11 bases and J by 0 bases, with 3 bases of the junction left unmatched. The CDR3 region has the DNA TGTGCCGTCCTAGCGGGAGCCAAAAACATTCAGTACTTC. Its protein is CAVLAGAKNIQYF.

This clone was observed a single time. The CDR3 DNA is TGTGCCAGCAGCCATCTCCAGCGGGAGAACAATGAGCAGTTCTTC. Translated, it gives CASSHLQRENNEQFF. The gene calls are TRBV14 and TRBJ2-1; the match to TRBD2 covers 8 bases. The V gene's germline CDR1 is SGHDN and CDR2 FVKESK. The CDR3 runs 15 residues. Trimming cost V 3 bases and J 5 bases; bases outside gene matches: 6. Using reference TRBV14 and TRBJ2-1 for the parts outside the CDR3, the full variable domain is EAGVTQFPSHSVIEKGQTVTLRCDPISGHDNLYWYRRVMGKEIKFLLHFVKESKQDESGMPNNRFLAERTGGTYSTLKVQPAELEDSGVYFCASSHLQRENNEQFFGPGTRLTVL.

This rearrangement joins TRBV5-4 to TRBJ2-7; TRBD1 matches at 9 bases. From germline, CDR1 is SGHNT and CDR2 YYREEE (reference sequence). The CDR3 spans 16 residues. Trimming took 4 bases from V and 7 from J; bases not matched to a gene: 15. The CDR3 here is CASSRDDRGEGEEQYF. DNA of the CDR3: TGTGCCAGCAGCAGAGACGACAGGGGGGAAGGCGAAGAGCAGTACTTC.

The chain joins TRBV9 to TRBJ2-7, with 7 bases identical to TRBD1. The CDR3 sequence is 15 residues long. The germline V gene has CDR1 SGDLS and CDR2 YYNGEE. V shed 3 bases, J shed 4 bases, and the junction held 10 bases outside the gene matches. The CDR3 reads CASSASTGTGYEQYF. The CDR3 DNA is TGTGCCAGCAGCGCCTCGACAGGGACCGGGTACGAGCAGTACTTC. Combining the CDR3 with reference TRBV9 and TRBJ2-7 gives the whole variable domain DSGVTQTPKHLITATGQRVTLRCSPRSGDLSVYWYQQSLDQGLQFLIQYYNGEERAKGNILERFSAQQFPDLHSELNLSSLELGDSALYFCASSASTGTGYEQYFGPGTRLTVT.

This chain links TRBV6-2 or TRBV6-3 with TRBJ2-1, with TRBD2 matching 7 bases. Germline CDR1 MNHEY, CDR2 SVGEGT. V lost 5 bases, J lost 3 bases, and 4 bases stayed unmatched. This CDR3 is 14 amino acids long. The CDR3 coding sequence is TGTGCCAGCAGTACCGGGACTAACTACAATGAGCAGTTCTTC. It codes for CASSTGTNYNEQFF.

The genes are TRBV28 and TRBJ2-3; TRBD1 might be the D (5 bases). Germline lookup yields CDR1 MDHEN and CDR2 SYDVKM. Trimming removed 3 bases from V and 8 bases from J, with 18 bases in between. The CDR3 is 15 amino acids. The CDR3 sequence is CASSFRQIQVATQYF. CDR3 in DNA: TGTGCCAGCAGTTTTAGGCAAATACAGGTCGCTACGCAGTATTTT.

In regard to this clone: Other DNA sequences in this sample translate to the same CDR3. The genes are TRBV18 and TRBJ2-7; TRBD1 aligns across 7 bases. The CDR3 runs to 13 residues. Germline V gene data show CDR1 as KGHSH and CDR2 as LQKENI. V shed 2 bases, J shed 4 bases, and the junction held 2 bases outside the gene matches. CDR3 protein: CASSPAGGYEQYF. As DNA, the CDR3 is TGTGCCAGCTCACCAGCAGGGGGTTACGAGCAGTACTTC. Full variable domain (rest looked up from reference TRBV18 and TRBJ2-7): NAGVMQNPRHLVRRRGQEARLRCSPMKGHSHVYWYRQLPEEGLKFMVYLQKENIIDESGMPKERFSAEFPKEGPSILRIQQVVRGDSAAYFCASSPAGGYEQYFGPGTRLTVT.

V is TRBV14 and J is TRBJ1-2; D is uncertain. V lost 5 bases and J lost 4, with 11 bases in between. Germline-derived CDR1 and CDR2 are SGHDN and FVKESK. The CDR3 length is 13 residues. CDR3 bases: TGTGCCAGCAGCGGTCAAGCGGGCTATGGCTACACCTTC. Its protein product is CASSGQAGYGYTF.

The chain employs TRBV19 and TRBJ2-7; 7 bases match TRBD2. Germline assignment: CDR1 LNHDA and CDR2 SQIVND (reference sequence). The CDR3 extends over 18 amino acids. V lost 5 bases, J lost 0 bases, and 16 bases stayed unmatched. DNA for the CDR3: TGTGCCAGTAGTTCGGCCGAGACACTTGGACTAGTCTCCTACGAGCAGTACTTC. Translating it yields CASSSAETLGLVSYEQYF.

This clone was observed a handful of times. The chain recombines TRBV27 with TRBJ1-5, with D tentatively TRBD1 (6 bases). This CDR3 comprises 19 residues. Deletions cut 5 bases from V and 2 bases from J, with 25 bases between. Germline values: CDR1 MNHEY, CDR2 SMNVEV (reference sequence). The CDR3 spells CASSPTQRSTGKGNQPQHF. CDR3 DNA sequence: TGTGCCAGCAGTCCCACGCAGCGTTCAACAGGGAAGGGCAATCAGCCCCAGCATTTT.